This TCR beta chain was retrieved from a study of OX40 agonist ivuxolimab in advanced cancers. The CDR3 spans 16 residues. Between the trimmed V and J ends, which lost 7 bases and 4 bases, there was a span of 18 bases. The germline V gene encodes CDR1 SGHKS and CDR2 YYEKEE (reference sequence). The protocol was immunoSEQ multiplex PCR, while the TCRdb copy is restricted to in-frame clones and leaves out a portion. The data show around 74,000 clones, with roughly 90% seen just once and approximately 0.5% held by the top ten. The sequencing here drew on CD4+ or CD8+ T cells sorted from blood, taken in a trial of the OX40 agonist ivuxolimab. This TCR was sampled from an adult with an advanced solid tumor such as melanoma, head and neck, liver or kidney cancer. The rearrangement links TRBV5-5 to TRBJ2-6; D remains ambiguous. CDR3 loop: CASVAMGTPGANVLTF. In DNA, the CDR3 is TGTGCCAGCGTGGCCATGGGAACTCCAGGGGCCAACGTCCTGACTTTC.